What follows are 5 T cell receptor beta chains derived from one specimen sequenced in a study of blood T cells in healthy people across ages. Sample-barcoded 5' priming and a J-beta primer mix drove a second PCR of roughly 6 to 12 cycles. Each CDR3 protein gets one entry after TCRdb re-called the 5' RACE reads with MiXCR. The sample has about 940,000 distinct CDR3 sequences, roughly 52% seen once; the top ten hold around 15%. Sequenced material: blood. These receptors all come from a man aged 25-45 years in good health.

J is TRBJ2-7 and V is TRBV3-1; D possibly matches TRBD1 or TRBD2 (5 bases each). The V and J ends lost 3 bases and 5 bases respectively, with 8 bases between them. Per the germline V gene, CDR1 is LGHDT and CDR2 is YNNKEL (reference sequence). CDR3 length: 12 amino acids. CDR3: CASSQGPHEQYF. The CDR3 DNA reads TGTGCCAGCAGCCAGGGACCCCACGAGCAGTACTTC.

The rearrangement uses TRBV24-1 and TRBJ1-5; 7 bases line up with TRBD1. The germline gives CDR1 KGHDR, CDR2 SFDVKD. V shed 3 bases, J shed 6 bases, and the junction held 4 bases outside the gene matches. The CDR3 totals 14 residues. For the CDR3, the DNA is TGTGCCACCAGTGATCGACAGGGTACTCAGCCCCAGCATTTT. Translated: CATSDRQGTQPQHF.

The V call is TRBV27, the J call TRBJ2-7, with TRBD2 matching 11 bases. CDR3 length: 15 residues. J lost 2 bases, V lost 7 bases, and 7 bases had no gene match. Germline loops: CDR1 MNHEY, CDR2 SMNVEV (reference sequence). The CDR3: CASNPAGLAAYEQYF. The CDR3 region has the DNA TGTGCCAGCAATCCCGCGGGACTAGCGGCCTACGAGCAGTACTTC.

The sample holds a few counts of this clonotype. The gene calls are TRBV24-1 and TRBJ2-3; either TRBD1 or TRBD2 may supply D (5 bases each). Trimming removed 12 bases at V and 5 bases at J, with 20 bases between. CDR1 and CDR2 (germline): KGHDR, SFDVKD. This CDR3 is 14 amino acids long. CDR3 amino acids: CAVGDRTGVDTQYF. CDR3 DNA sequence: TGTGCCGTGGGAGACAGAACCGGGGTAGATACGCAGTATTTT.

This clonotype was detected only once. This sequence joins TRBV28 and TRBJ2-6; the D is unclear. Trimming took off 5 bases at V and 2 bases at J, with 4 bases between the two ends. Germline V CDR1 and CDR2: MDHEN, SYDVKM. This CDR3 comprises 13 residues. CDR3 sequence reads: CASSVTGANVLTF. The DNA for the CDR3 is TGTGCCAGCAGTGTTACTGGGGCCAACGTCCTGACTTTC.